The clone carrying this T cell receptor (beta chain) was counted a single time. Germline CDR1 is SNHLY and CDR2 is FYNNEI. CDR3 size: 13 residues. V trimming: 6 bases; J trimming: 4 bases; junction bases outside the gene matches: 5. Together with a sample-barcoded 5' primer, a J-beta primer mix was included in a second PCR lasting roughly 6 to 12 cycles. TCRdb reanalysed the 5' RACE reads using MiXCR and keeps one entry per CDR3 protein. The sample carries fewer than 1,000,000 distinct CDR3 sequences, approximately 44% recorded once. This specimen belongs to a study of blood T cells in healthy people across ages.

The rearrangement uses TRBV2 and TRBJ1-2, with TRBD1 identical over 7 bases. Specimen: blood. This clonotype was obtained from a man aged 60-69 years in good health. CDR3 coding DNA: TGTGCCAGCAGGGGGACAGTTATCTATGGCTACACCTTC. The encoded protein is CASRGTVIYGYTF.